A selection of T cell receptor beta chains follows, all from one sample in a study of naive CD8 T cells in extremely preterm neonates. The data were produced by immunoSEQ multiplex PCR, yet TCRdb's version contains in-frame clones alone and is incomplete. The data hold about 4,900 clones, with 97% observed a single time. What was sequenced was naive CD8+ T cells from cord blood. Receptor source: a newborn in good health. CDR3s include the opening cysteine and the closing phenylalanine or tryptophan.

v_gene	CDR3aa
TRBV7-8	CASSLFGGSQETQYF
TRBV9	CASGTSGLSEQFF
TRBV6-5	CASSYSRDIGNTIYF
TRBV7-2	CASSSSGWDTDTQYF
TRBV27	CASSLDRNTEAFF
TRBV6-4	CASSDPSEDTQYF
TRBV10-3	CAISDRQGENYGYTF
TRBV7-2	CASIRLSLQGAPTGELFF
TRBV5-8	CASSSPPGGFGYEQYF
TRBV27	CASSLSGQGVLNTEAFF
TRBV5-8	CASSGPENTGELFF
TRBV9	CASKSDNEQFF
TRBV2	CASSDTLAGQETQYF
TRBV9	CASSGTSGGTDTQYF
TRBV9	CAGPTLGTGHLAPPYEQYF
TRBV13	CASSSGLASYEQYF
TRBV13	CASSLRLSSYEQYF
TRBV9	CASSVGQAYGYTF
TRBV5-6	CASSLGALVTPYNEQFF
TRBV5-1	CASSSGTGELFF
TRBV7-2	CASSSIVADTQYF
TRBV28	CASSLGRQTFSYEQYF
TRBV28	CASSFWGAEAFF
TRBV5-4	CASSILDRGDQETQYF
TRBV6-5	CASSYGTSGDYEQYF
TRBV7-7	CASSLATPGTGRHEQYF
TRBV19	CASRTDRLNTEAFF
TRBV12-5	CASGLSPGLAGGGTDTQYF
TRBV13	CASRSSGRGEQYF
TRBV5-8	CASSGLAGGTDTQYF
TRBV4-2	CASSQVPGQGPGGYTF
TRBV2	CASSDRSGRTDTQYF
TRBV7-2	CASSPDRAGELFF
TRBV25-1	CASSEWGQYQETQYF
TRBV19	CASSTGQAAYEQYF
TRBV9	CASSVLSRESETQYF
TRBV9	CASSREGLAGGQETQYF
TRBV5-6	CASSLGQTRFNDEQYF
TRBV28	CASSWAGLVYEQYF
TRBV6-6	CASSYTTSYNEQFF
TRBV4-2	CASSPQTGTYEQYF
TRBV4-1	CASSPPGLAGYEQFF
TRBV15	CATSRALTGAGNTIYF
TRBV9	CASSVGTGKLNYGYTF
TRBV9	CASSVGISYEQYF
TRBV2	CASSAGRAGGPGNEQFF
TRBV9	CASSVGTGGYGYTF
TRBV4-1	CASSHGTGSYEQYF
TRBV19	CAPSYTDTQYF
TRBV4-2	CASSQGAAGNTIYF